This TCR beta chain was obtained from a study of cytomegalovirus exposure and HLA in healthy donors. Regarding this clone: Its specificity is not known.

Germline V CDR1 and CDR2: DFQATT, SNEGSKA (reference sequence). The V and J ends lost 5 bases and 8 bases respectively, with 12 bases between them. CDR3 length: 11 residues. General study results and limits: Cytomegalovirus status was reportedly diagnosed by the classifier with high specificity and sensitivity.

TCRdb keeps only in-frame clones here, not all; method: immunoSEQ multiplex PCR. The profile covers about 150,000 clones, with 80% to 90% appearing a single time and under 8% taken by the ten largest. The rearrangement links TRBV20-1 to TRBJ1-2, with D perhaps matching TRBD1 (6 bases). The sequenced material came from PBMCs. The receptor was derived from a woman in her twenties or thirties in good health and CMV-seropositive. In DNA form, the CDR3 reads TGCAGTGCTCGGACAGTCAGAGGCTACACCTTC. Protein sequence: CSARTVRGYTF.